The entry below describes one T cell receptor beta chain. Antigen specificity is unknown. These data are taken from a study of Tregs in tolerant kidney transplant recipients. Regarding the study as a whole: Changing PCR primers prevented nucleotide comparison between some patients' samples. Tregs expanded with activated donor B cells seemed most donor-specific.

Recipients received nonmyeloablative bone marrow transplants from related graft donors, with transient mixed chimerism. The CDR3 runs 17 residues. Germline lookup yields CDR1 MGHRA and CDR2 YSYEKL. V lost 1 base, J lost 5 bases, and 10 bases stayed unmatched. The assay was immunoSEQ multiplex PCR, and TCRdb's table has in-frame clones only and misses some. The data hold tens of thousands of clones, with around 87% observed a single time. The V and J genes are TRBV4-1 and TRBJ2-2, with TRBD2 identical over 7 bases. The sample in question was CD4+ T cells from blood (PBMCs), obtained 6 months after the transplant. This TCR was recovered from a human patient who received a combined kidney and bone marrow transplant. Some T cells may be transferred from the graft donor. The CDR3 nucleotides are TGCGCCAGCAGCCAAGTGCTGGGGCAGGGAGGGACCGGGGAGCTGTTTTTT. Amino acids: CASSQVLGQGGTGELFF.